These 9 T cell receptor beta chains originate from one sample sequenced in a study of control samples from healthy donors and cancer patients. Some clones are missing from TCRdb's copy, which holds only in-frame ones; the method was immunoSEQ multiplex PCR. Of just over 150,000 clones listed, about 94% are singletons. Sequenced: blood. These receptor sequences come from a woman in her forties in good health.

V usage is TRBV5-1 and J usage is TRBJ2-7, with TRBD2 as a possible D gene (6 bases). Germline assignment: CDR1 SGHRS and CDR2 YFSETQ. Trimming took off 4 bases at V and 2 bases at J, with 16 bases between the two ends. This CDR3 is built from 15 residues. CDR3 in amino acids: CASSPEGARPYEQYF. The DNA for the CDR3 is TGCGCCAGCAGCCCGGAGGGCGCCCGGCCCTACGAGCAGTACTTC. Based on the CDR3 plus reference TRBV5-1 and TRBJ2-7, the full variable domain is KAGVTQTPRYLIKTRGQQVTLSCSPISGHRSVSWYQQTPGQGLQFLFEYFSETQRNKGNFPGRFSGRQFSNSRSEMNVSTLELGDSALYLCASSPEGARPYEQYFGPGTRLTVT.

As DNA, the CDR3 is TGTGCCAGCAGCTTCATGGGGGCCCTGAGCTCCTACGAGCAGTACTTC. Protein sequence: CASSFMGALSSYEQYF. This chain links TRBV11-2 with TRBJ2-7; a weak D match, TRBD1 (6 bases). The V gene's germline CDR1 is SGHAT and CDR2 FQNNGV. There are 16 residues in the CDR3. The germline V and J ends were trimmed by 3 bases and 0 bases, with 15 bases remaining between them.

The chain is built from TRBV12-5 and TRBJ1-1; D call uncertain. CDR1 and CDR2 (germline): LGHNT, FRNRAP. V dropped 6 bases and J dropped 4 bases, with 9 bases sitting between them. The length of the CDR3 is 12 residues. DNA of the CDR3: TGTGCTAGTGGGTCCACGGGCACTGAAGCTTTCTTT. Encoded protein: CASGSTGTEAFF. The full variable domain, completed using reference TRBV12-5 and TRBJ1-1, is DARVTQTPRHKVTEMGQEVTMRCQPILGHNTVFWYRQTMMQGLELLAYFRNRAPLDDSGMPKDRFSAEMPDATLATLKIQPSEPRDSAVYFCASGSTGTEAFFGQGTRLTVV.

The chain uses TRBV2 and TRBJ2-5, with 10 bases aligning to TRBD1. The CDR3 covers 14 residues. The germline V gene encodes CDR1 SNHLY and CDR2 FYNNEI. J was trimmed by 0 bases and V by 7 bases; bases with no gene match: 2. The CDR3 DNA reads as TGTGCCAGCAAGGGACAGGGGTACCAAGAGACCCAGTACTTC. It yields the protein CASKGQGYQETQYF.

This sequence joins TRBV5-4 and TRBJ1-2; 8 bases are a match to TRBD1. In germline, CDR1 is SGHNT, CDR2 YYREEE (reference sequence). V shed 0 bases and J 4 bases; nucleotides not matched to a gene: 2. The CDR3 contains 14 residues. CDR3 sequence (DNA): TGTGCCAGCAGCTTGGGGACAGGGATCTATGGCTACACCTTC. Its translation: CASSLGTGIYGYTF.

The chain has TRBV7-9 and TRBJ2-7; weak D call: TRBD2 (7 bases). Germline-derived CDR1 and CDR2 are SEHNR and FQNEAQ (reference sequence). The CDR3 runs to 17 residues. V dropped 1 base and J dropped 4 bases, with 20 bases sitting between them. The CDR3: CASSLDAGAAGVYEQYF. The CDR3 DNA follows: TGTGCCAGCAGCTTAGACGCGGGGGCGGCGGGAGTGTACGAGCAGTACTTC.

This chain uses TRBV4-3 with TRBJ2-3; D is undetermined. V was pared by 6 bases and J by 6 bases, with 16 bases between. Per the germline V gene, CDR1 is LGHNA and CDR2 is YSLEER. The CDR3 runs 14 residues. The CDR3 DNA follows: TGCGCCAGCAGTCCCGTGCCTTTTCGGGATACGCAGTATTTT. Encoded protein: CASSPVPFRDTQYF.

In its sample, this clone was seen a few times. CDR3 nucleotides: TGCGCCAGCAGCTCCGGACAGGGTGCGTACGAGCAGTACTTC. This gives the protein CASSSGQGAYEQYF. The chain employs TRBV5-1 and TRBJ2-7; 8 positions agree with TRBD1. V lost 3 bases to trimming and J lost 4 bases; unmatched junction nucleotides: 6. CDR3 length equals 14 residues. CDR1 SGHRS and CDR2 YFSETQ come from the germline V gene.

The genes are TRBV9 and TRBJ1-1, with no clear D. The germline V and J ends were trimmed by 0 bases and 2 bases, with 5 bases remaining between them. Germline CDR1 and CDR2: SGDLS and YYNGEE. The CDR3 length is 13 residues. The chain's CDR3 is CASSVEVNTEAFF. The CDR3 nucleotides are TGTGCCAGCAGCGTAGAGGTTAACACTGAAGCTTTCTTT. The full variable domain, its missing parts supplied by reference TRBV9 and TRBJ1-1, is DSGVTQTPKHLITATGQRVTLRCSPRSGDLSVYWYQQSLDQGLQFLIQYYNGEERAKGNILERFSAQQFPDLHSELNLSSLELGDSALYFCASSVEVNTEAFFGQGTRLTVV.